The rows below give T cell receptor beta chains drawn from one sample of a study of blood T cells in healthy people across ages. TCRdb re-called the 5' RACE reads through MiXCR, storing one row per CDR3 protein. The sample contains hundreds of thousands of distinct CDR3 sequences, roughly three fifths of which appear only once. The source material was blood. Receptors were obtained from a man aged 35 to 55 in good health. The CDR3 runs from the conserved cysteine through the conserved F or W. The size field is filled for only some rows; it gives once, few, many or a size class.

V,size,J,CDR3
TRBV25-1,few,TRBJ2-5,CASSDINSQETQYF
TRBV5-4,-,TRBJ2-5,CASSGTSGRSDGTQYF
TRBV20-1,-,TRBJ1-4,CSARDQQTEKLFF
TRBV5-1,few,TRBJ2-6,CASSLGGSLASGANVLTF
TRBV28,once,TRBJ2-2,CASSLLRKSAIRQANTGELFF
TRBV9,-,TRBJ2-7,CASSVATGGPHEQYF
TRBV6-1,-,TRBJ1-2,CASRRRGPGYGYTF
TRBV5-6,-,TRBJ1-1,CASSLGWIGEAFF
TRBV20-1,-,TRBJ2-7,CSASNFRDATYEQYF
TRBV4-1,few,TRBJ2-1,CASSQVTRAREQFF
TRBV7-8,few,TRBJ2-3,CASSYSENDADLGDTQYF
TRBV5-1,-,TRBJ2-5,CASSGQGYQETQYF
TRBV6-6,-,TRBJ2-1,CASSYLGGPYEEQFF
TRBV5-1,-,TRBJ2-3,CASSLDWRGERGTQYF
TRBV5-8,-,TRBJ2-5,CASSHAWGSETETQYF
TRBV6-5,few,TRBJ2-7,CASSLAGVRYEQYF
TRBV3-1,-,TRBJ1-6,CASEGAGSPLHF
TRBV29-1,-,TRBJ2-1,CSVGPVRTGGFRSYNEQFF
TRBV7-9,-,-,CASSSGQGVSYEQYF
TRBV12-3/TRBV12-4,few,TRBJ1-2,CASSSGVHGYTF
TRBV6-5,-,TRBJ1-3,CASSVDSRSGNTIYF
TRBV7-2,few,TRBJ2-7,CASSLVVYPSYEQYF
TRBV12-3/TRBV12-4,-,TRBJ1-2,CASSPTGSIFYGYTF
TRBV18,once,TRBJ1-5,CASSPGGQNQPQHF
TRBV5-1,-,TRBJ1-2,CASSAGTGTVYGYTF
TRBV4-2,-,TRBJ2-5,CASSLGYQGLAGSMTQYF
TRBV6-5,-,TRBJ2-2,CASSYSSLNTGELFF
TRBV29-1,-,TRBJ2-3,CSVDPGLAGTDTQYF
TRBV5-5,few,TRBJ2-5,CASSARPSAETQYF
TRBV7-2,few,TRBJ2-7,CASSLGINSRNYEQYF
TRBV10-3,few,TRBJ1-2,CASRTANYGYTF
TRBV20-1,-,TRBJ2-5,CSARVTSGSNEQYF